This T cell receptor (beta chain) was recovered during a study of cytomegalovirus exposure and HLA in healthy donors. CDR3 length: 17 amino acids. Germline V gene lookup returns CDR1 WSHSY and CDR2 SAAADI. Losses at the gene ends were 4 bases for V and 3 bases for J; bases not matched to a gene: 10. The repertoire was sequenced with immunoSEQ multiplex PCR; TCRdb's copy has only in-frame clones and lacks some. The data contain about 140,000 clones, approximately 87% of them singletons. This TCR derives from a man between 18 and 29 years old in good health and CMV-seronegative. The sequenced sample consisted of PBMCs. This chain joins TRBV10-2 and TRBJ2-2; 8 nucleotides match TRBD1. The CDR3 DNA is TGCGCCAGCAGTGTGACCTCCGGGACAGGTGACACCGGGGAGCTGTTTTTT. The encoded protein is CASSVTSGTGDTGELFF.